This TCR beta chain was identified during a study of cytomegalovirus exposure and HLA in healthy donors. At the level of the study: Within the Caucasian-associated ancestry cluster were 81% of the 350 to 400 genotyped donors. The study, taken as a whole, reports: CMV serostatus was the only immune exposure information that was available.

With 60 Vbeta and 13 Jbeta primers, the PCR was carried out. Profiled with immunoSEQ multiplex PCR; TCRdb holds only in-frame clones, not every one. Here the sample spans some 78,000 clones, 65% to 75% being singletons. Trimming removed 5 bases from V and 4 bases from J; junction bases left unmatched: 12. Germline assignment: CDR1 SGHTA and CDR2 FQGNSA. The CDR3 extends over 18 amino acids. Of note for this clone: Its target is not known.

The origin of this receptor is a man aged 35-49 years in good health and CMV-seropositive. V is TRBV7-2 and J is TRBJ2-2, with 11 bases matching TRBD2. Sequencing was done on a sample of PBMCs. CDR3 bases: TGTGCCAGCAGCCCCTGGGGTAGCGGGGGGGTGAGCACCGGGGAGCTGTTTTTT. Its translation is CASSPWGSGGVSTGELFF.